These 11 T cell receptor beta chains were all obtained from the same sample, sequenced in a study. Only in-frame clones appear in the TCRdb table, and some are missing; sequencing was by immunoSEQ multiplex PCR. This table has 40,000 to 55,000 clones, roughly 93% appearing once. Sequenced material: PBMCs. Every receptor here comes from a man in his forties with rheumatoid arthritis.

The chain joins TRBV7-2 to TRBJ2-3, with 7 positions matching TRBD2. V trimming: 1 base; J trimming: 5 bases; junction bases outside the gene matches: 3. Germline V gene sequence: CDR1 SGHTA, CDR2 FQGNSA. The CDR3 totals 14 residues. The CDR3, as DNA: TGTGCCAGCAGCTTAGGGGGGAGGGTAGATACGCAGTATTTT. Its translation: CASSLGGRVDTQYF.

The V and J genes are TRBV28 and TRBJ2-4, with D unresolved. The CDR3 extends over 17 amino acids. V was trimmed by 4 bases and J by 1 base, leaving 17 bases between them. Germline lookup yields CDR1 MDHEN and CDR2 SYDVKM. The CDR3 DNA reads TGTGCCAGCAGTTCCTCTCGGGCCCTCGACGCCAAAAACATTCAGTACTTC. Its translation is CASSSSRALDAKNIQYF.

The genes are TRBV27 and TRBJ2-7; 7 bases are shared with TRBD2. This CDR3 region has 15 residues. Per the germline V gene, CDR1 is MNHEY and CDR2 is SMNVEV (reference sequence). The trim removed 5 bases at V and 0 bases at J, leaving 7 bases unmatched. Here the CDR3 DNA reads TGTGCCAGCAGTGCGCTAGCGGCCAGCTCCTACGAGCAGTACTTC. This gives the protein CASSALAASSYEQYF.

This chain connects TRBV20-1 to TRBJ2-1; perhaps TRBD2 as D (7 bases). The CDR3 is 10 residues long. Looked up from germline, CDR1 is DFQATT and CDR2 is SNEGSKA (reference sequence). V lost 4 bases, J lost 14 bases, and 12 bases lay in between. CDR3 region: CSATGGQEFF. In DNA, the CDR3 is TGCAGTGCTACGGGGGGCCAGGAGTTCTTC.

The CDR3 DNA follows: TGCAGCGTTGTGGTGGACGGATCCTCTGGAAACACCATATATTTT. It yields the protein CSVVVDGSSGNTIYF. The rearrangement uses TRBV29-1 and TRBJ1-3; no reliable D call. The germline V gene encodes CDR1 SQVTM and CDR2 ANQGSEA. The CDR3 length is 15 residues. V was trimmed by 4 bases and J by 0 bases, leaving 13 bases between them.

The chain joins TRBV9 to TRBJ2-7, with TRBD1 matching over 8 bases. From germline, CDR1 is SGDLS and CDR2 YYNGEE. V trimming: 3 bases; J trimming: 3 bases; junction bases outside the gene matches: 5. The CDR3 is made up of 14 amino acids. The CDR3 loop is CASSAGQGNYEQYF. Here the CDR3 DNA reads TGTGCCAGCAGCGCCGGACAGGGTAACTACGAGCAGTACTTC.

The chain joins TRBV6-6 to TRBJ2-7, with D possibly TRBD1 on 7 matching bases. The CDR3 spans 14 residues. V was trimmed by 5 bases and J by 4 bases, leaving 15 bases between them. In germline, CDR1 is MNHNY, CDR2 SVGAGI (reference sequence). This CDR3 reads CASSTRGDVYEQYF. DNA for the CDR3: TGTGCCAGCAGTACCAGGGGGGACGTATACGAGCAGTACTTC.

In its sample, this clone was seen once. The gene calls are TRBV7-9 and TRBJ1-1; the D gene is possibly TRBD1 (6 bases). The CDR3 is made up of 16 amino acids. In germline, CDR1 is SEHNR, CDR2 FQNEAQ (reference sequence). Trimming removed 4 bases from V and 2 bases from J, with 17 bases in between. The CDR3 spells CASSYPMRGGNTEAFF. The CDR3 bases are TGTGCCAGCAGCTACCCGATGAGGGGGGGTAACACTGAAGCTTTCTTT. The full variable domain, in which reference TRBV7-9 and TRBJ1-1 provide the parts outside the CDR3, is DTGVSQNPRHKITKRGQNVTFRCDPISEHNRLYWYRQTLGQGPEFLTYFQNEAQLEKSRLLSDRFSAERPKGSFSTLEIQRTEQGDSAMYLCASSYPMRGGNTEAFFGQGTRLTVV.

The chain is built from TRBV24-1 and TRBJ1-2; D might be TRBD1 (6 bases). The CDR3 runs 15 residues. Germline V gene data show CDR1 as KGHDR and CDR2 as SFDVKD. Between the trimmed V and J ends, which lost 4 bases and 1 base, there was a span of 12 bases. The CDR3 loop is CATSDRTAVNYGYTF. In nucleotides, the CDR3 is TGTGCCACCAGTGACAGGACAGCTGTTAACTATGGCTACACCTTC.

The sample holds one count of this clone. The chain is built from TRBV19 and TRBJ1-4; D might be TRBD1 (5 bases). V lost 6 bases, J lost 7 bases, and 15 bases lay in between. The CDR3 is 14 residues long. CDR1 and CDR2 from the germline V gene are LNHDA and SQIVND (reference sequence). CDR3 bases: TGTGCCAGTAGGGGGGGAGCATTGGGTGAAAAACTGTTTTTT. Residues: CASRGGALGEKLFF.

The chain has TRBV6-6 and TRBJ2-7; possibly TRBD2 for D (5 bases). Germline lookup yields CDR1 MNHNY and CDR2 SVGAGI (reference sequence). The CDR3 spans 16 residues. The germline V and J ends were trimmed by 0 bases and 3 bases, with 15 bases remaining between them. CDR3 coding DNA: TGTGCCAGCAGTTACTCTTTGCGGAGGACCAACTACGAGCAGTACTTC. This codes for CASSYSLRRTNYEQYF.